What follows are 2 T cell receptor beta chains derived from one specimen sequenced in a study of T cell responses to AZD1222 COVID-19 vaccine. Repertoires were generated with immunoSEQ multiplex PCR, while TCRdb's copy carries only in-frame clones and drops some. The sample lists about 110,000 clones; roughly 90% were seen once. The source material was peripheral blood, sampled 28 days after the second AZD1222 dose. The receptor source for this set is an adult who received the AZD1222 COVID-19 vaccine.

The rearrangement links TRBV7-2 to TRBJ1-5; the D is unclear. Germline V gene lookup returns CDR1 SGHTA and CDR2 FQGNSA. CDR3 length: 15 amino acids. V was trimmed by 3 bases and J by 3 bases, leaving 12 bases between them. This chain's CDR3 is CASSFSDGPNQPQHF. CDR3 DNA sequence: TGTGCCAGCAGCTTCTCGGACGGACCCAATCAGCCCCAGCATTTT.

The V call is TRBV7-2, the J call TRBJ2-1; 8 bases line up with TRBD2. The CDR3 length is 16 residues. Germline lookup yields CDR1 SGHTA and CDR2 FQGNSA. V dropped 1 base and J dropped 7; count of bases not matched to a gene: 9. CDR3 sequence (DNA): TGTGCCAGCAGCTTAGTCGTGAGCGGGAGTGGTAATGAGCAGTTCTTC. It encodes CASSLVVSGSGNEQFF.